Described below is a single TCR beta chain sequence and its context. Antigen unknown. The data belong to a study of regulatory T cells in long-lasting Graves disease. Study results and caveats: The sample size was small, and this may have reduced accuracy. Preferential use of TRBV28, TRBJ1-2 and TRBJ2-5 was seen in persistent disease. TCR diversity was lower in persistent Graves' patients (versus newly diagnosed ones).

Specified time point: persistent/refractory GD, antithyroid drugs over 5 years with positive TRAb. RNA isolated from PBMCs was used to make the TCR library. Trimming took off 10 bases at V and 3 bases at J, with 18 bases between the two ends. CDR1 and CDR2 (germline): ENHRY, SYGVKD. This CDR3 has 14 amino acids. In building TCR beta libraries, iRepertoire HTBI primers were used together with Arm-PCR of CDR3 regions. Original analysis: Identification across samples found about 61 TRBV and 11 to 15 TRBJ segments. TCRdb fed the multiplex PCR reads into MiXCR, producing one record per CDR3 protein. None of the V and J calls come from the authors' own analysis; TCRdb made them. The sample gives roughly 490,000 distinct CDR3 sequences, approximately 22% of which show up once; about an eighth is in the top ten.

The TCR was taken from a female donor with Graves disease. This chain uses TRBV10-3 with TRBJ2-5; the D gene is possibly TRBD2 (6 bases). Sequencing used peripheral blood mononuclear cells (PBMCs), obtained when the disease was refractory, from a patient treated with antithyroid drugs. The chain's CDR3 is CATRDSRRKETQYF. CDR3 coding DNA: TGTGCCACCCGGGACTCCAGACGGAAAGAGACCCAGTACTTC.